What follows describes a single T cell receptor (beta chain). What it binds is unknown. The CDR3 runs to 15 residues. The V end was cut by 6 bases, the J end by 5 bases, with 19 bases between. Germline CDR1 and CDR2: SGHNT and YYREEE (reference sequence). Approximately 10^5 TCR templates were assayed per sample. Here immunoSEQ multiplex PCR was the method, and the copy in TCRdb shows in-frame clones only, minus some. The repertoire consists of about 100,000 clones, with about nine tenths occurring once and the leading ten covering roughly 2.8%. This sample was taken from a study of siplizumab effects on memory and regulatory T cells. The study's findings and limits: Greater diversity than memory cells seemed evident in naive T cells, which also appeared to be major alloresponse contributors.

The sequence was collected from a human donor in good health. Some clones in this sample may be carry-over from other donors' samples. Source material: CD4+ T cells sorted from blood. The V call is TRBV5-4, the J call TRBJ2-3; tentatively, D is TRBD2 (7 bases). Here the CDR3 reads CASTLGRGRGDTQYF. As DNA, the CDR3 is TGTGCCAGCACCCTAGGAAGGGGGAGGGGAGATACGCAGTATTTT.